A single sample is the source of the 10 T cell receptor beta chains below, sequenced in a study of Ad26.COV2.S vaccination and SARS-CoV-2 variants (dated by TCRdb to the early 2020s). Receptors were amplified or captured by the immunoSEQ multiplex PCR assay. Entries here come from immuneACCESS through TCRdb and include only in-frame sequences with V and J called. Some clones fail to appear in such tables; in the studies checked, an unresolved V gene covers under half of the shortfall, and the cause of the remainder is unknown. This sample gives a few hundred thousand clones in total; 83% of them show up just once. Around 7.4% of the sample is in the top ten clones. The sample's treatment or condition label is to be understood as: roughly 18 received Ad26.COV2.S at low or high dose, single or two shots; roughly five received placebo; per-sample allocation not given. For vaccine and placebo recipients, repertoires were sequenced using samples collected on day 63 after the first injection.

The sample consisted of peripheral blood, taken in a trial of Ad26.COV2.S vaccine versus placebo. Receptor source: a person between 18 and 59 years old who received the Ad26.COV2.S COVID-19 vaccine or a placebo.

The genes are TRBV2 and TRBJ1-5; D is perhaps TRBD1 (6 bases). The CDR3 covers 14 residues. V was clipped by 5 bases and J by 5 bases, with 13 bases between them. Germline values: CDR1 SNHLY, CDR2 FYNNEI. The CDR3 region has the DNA TGTGCCAGCAGTCAGAACAGGGAGGATCAGCCCCAGCATTTT. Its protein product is CASSQNREDQPQHF.

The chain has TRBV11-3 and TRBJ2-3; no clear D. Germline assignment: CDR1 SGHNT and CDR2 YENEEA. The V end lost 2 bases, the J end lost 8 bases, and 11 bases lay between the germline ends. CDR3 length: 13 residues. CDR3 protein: CASSLYDLSTQYF. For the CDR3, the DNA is TGTGCCAGCAGCTTATACGACCTCTCTACGCAGTATTTT.

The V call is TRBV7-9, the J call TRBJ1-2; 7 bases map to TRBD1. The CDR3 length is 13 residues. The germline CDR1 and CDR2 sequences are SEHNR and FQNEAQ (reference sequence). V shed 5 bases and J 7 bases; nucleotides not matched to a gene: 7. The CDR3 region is CASSRDSLGGYTF. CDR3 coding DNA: TGTGCCAGCAGCCGGGACAGCCTGGGTGGCTACACCTTC. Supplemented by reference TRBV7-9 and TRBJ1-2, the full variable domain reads DTGVSQNPRHKITKRGQNVTFRCDPISEHNRLYWYRQTLGQGPEFLTYFQNEAQLEKSRLLSDRFSAERPKGSFSTLEIQRTEQGDSAMYLCASSRDSLGGYTFGSGTRLTVV.

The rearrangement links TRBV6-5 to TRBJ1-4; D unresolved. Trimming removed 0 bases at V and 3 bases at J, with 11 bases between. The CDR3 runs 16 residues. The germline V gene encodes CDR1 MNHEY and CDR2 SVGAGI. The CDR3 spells CASSYSIGNPNEKLFF. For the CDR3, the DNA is TGTGCCAGCAGTTACTCGATAGGGAACCCTAATGAAAAACTGTTTTTT.

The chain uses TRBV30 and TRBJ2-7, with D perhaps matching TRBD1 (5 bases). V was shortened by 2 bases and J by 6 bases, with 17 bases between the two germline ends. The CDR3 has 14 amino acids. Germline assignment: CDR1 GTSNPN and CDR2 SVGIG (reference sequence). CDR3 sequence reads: CAWSTRPGYSEQYF. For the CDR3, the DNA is TGTGCCTGGAGTACACGGCCAGGGTACAGCGAGCAGTACTTC.

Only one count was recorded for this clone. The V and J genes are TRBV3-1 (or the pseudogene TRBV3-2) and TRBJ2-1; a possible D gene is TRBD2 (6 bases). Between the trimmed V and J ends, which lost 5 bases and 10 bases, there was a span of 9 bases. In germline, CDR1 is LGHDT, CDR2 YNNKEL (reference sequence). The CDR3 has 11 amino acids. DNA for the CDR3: TGTGCCAGCAGCGGCCGGGGGGAGCAGTTCTTC. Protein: CASSGRGEQFF.

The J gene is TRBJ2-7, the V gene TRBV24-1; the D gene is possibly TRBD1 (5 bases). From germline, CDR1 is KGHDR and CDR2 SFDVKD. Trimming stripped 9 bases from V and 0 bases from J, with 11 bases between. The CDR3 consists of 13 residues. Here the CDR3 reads CATGPDSSYEQYF. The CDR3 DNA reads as TGTGCCACCGGGCCAGACAGCTCCTACGAGCAGTACTTC.

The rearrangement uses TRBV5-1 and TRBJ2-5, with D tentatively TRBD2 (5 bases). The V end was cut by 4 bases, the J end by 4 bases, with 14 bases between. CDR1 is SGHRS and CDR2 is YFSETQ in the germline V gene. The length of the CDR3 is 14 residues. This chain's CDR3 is CASSLGEGLETQYF. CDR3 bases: TGCGCCAGCAGCCTTGGAGAGGGATTAGAGACCCAGTACTTC.

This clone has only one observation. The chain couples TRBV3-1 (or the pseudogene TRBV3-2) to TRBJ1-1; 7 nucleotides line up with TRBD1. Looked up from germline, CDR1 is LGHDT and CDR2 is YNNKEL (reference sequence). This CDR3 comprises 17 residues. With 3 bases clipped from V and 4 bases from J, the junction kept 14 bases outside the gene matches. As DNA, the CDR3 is TGTGCCAGCAGCCAGACCGGGACAGAGAGAATTATCACTGAAGCTTTCTTT. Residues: CASSQTGTERIITEAFF.

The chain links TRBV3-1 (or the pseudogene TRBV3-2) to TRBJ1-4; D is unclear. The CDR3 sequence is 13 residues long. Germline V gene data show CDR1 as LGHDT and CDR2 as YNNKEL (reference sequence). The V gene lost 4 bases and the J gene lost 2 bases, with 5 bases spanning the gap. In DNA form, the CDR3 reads TGTGCCAGCAGCCCGACTACTAATGAAAAACTGTTTTTT. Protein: CASSPTTNEKLFF.